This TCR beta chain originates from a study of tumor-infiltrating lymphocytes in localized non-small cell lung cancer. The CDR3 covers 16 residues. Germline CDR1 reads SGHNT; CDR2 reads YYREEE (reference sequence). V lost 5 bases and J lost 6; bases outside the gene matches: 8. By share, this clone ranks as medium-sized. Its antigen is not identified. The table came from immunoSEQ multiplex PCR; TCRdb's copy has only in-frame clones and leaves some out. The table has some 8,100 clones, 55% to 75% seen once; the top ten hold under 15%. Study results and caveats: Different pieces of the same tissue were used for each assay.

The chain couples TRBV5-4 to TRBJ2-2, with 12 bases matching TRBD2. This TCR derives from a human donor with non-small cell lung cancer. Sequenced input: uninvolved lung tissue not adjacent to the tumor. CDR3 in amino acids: CASSLTSGGFAGELFF. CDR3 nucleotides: TGTGCCAGCAGTCTCACTAGCGGGGGGTTCGCCGGGGAGCTGTTTTTT.